The sequence of this T cell receptor (beta chain) was determined in a study of control samples from healthy donors and cancer patients. Some clones are missing from TCRdb's copy, which holds only in-frame ones; the method was immunoSEQ multiplex PCR. The sample records 130,000 to 150,000 clones, approximately 86% being singletons. Trimming removed 4 bases from V and 0 bases from J, with 8 bases in between. The CDR3 length is 14 residues. Germline V gene data show CDR1 as LGHDT and CDR2 as YNNKEL (reference sequence). The clonotype comes from a woman in her twenties or thirties in good health. The specimen was blood. The chain couples TRBV3-1 (or the pseudogene TRBV3-2) to TRBJ2-3; the D is unclear. The CDR3 sequence: CASSLGPSTDTQYF. As DNA, the CDR3 is TGTGCCAGCAGCCTAGGACCTAGCACAGATACGCAGTATTTT.